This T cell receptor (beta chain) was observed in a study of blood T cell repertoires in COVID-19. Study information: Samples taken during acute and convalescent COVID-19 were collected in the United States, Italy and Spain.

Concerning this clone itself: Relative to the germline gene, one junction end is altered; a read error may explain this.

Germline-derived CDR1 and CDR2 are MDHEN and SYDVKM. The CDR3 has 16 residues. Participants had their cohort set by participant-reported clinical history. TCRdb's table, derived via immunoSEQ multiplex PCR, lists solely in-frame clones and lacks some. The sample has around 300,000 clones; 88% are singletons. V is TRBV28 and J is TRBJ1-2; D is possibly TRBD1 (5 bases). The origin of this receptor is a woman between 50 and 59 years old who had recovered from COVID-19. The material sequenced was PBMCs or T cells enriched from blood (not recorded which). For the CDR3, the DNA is TGTGCCAGCAGTTTTATGCCCGATAATTTAGGGGATGGCTGCACCTTC. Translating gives CASSFMPDNLGDGCTF.